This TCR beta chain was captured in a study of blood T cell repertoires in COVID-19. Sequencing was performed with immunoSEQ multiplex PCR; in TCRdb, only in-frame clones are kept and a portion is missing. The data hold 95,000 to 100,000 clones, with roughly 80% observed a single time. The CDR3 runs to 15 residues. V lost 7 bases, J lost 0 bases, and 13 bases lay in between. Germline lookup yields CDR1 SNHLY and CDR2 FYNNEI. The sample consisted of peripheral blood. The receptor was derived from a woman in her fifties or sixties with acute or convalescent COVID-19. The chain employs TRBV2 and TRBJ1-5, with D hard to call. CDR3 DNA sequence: TGTGCCAGCACCCAAGGAGGCCTTAGCAATCAGCCCCAGCATTTT. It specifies CASTQGGLSNQPQHF.